The 21 T cell receptor beta chains listed next were all sequenced from one sample in a study of Ad26.COV2.S vaccination and SARS-CoV-2 variants. Method: immunoSEQ multiplex PCR; TCRdb's copy keeps in-frame clones and lacks some. Here the sample spans 400,000 to 500,000 clones, approximately 90% being singletons. Treatment specified: 19 received Ad26.COV2.S at low or high dose, single or two shots; about 5 received placebo; per-sample allocation not given. Day 63 following the first vaccine or placebo injection was when the samples were taken. Sequenced material: peripheral blood, taken in a trial of Ad26.COV2.S vaccine versus placebo. These receptors all come from a person between 18 and 65 years old who received the Ad26.COV2.S COVID-19 vaccine or a placebo.

The genes are TRBV6-5 and TRBJ2-3; 12 nucleotides agree with TRBD2. Germline V gives CDR1 MNHEY, CDR2 SVGAGI. The junction had 6 bases not matched to a gene; V was cut back by 2 bases and J by 6 bases. The CDR3 consists of 16 residues. CDR3 loop: CASSYRLAGGHDTQYF. CDR3 coding DNA: TGTGCCAGCAGTTACCGGCTAGCGGGGGGGCACGATACGCAGTATTTT.

The CDR3 DNA sequence: TGCGCCAGCAGCCACCAAAGGCTAGGGAACGCCAACTATGGCTACACCTTC. Its protein product is CASSHQRLGNANYGYTF. The chain combines TRBV4-1 with TRBJ1-2; D call uncertain. There are 17 residues in the CDR3. The germline gives CDR1 MGHRA, CDR2 YSYEKL. V lost 3 bases to trimming and J lost 2 bases, with 19 bases between them.

This clone showed up just once. The rearrangement joins TRBV3-1 (or the pseudogene TRBV3-2) to TRBJ2-1, with a possible D match to TRBD1 (6 bases). The CDR3 contains 13 residues. Per the germline V gene, CDR1 is LGHDT and CDR2 is YNNKEL (reference sequence). V lost 0 bases and J lost 14, with 14 bases in between. Here the CDR3 DNA reads TGTGCCAGCAGCCAAGAGGGTGTAGGGGGAAAGTTCTTC. Amino acid sequence: CASSQEGVGGKFF.

This chain connects TRBV4-2 to TRBJ1-2; TRBD1 matches at 10 bases. J gave up 7 bases and V 3 bases, and 8 bases lay outside the gene matches. The CDR3 loop spans 15 amino acids. Germline values: CDR1 LGHNA, CDR2 YNFKEQ. The CDR3 here is CASSQGGDRGFGYTF. DNA for the CDR3: TGTGCCAGCAGCCAGGGGGGGGACAGGGGTTTTGGCTACACCTTC.

The V call is TRBV30, the J call TRBJ2-2; 12 bases are a match to TRBD1. Per germline, CDR1 GTSNPN and CDR2 SVGIG (reference sequence). The J segment lost 6 bases and the V segment lost 5 bases, leaving 7 bases of the junction unmatched. There are 15 residues in the CDR3. The CDR3 nucleotides read TGTGCCTGGGGGACAGGGGGCGCGTATGCCGGGGAGCTGTTTTTT. Translated: CAWGTGGAYAGELFF.

Only one count was recorded for this clone. The genes are TRBV6-2 or TRBV6-3 and TRBJ2-7, with 7 bases identical to TRBD1. The germline CDR1 and CDR2 sequences are MNHEY and SVGEGT. Trimming cost V 2 bases and J 2 bases; bases outside gene matches: 3. The CDR3 contains 14 residues. DNA of the CDR3: TGTGCCAGCAGTTACGGGGGACAGACCTACGAGCAGTACTTC. Amino acids: CASSYGGQTYEQYF.

V is TRBV10-2 and J is TRBJ2-1; possibly TRBD1 for D (6 bases). Germline V lookup: CDR1 WSHSY, CDR2 SAAADI. V lost 2 bases and J 3 bases, leaving 11 bases between the germline ends. The CDR3 has 15 amino acids. The CDR3 nucleotides are TGCGCCAGCAGTGAGAACCGGGACAACTACAATGAGCAGTTCTTC. It yields the protein CASSENRDNYNEQFF.

The genes are TRBV28 and TRBJ1-3, with 8 positions matching TRBD1. V lost 3 bases and J lost 0; bases outside the gene matches: 7. This CDR3 spans 17 amino acids. In germline, CDR1 is MDHEN, CDR2 SYDVKM. CDR3 sequence: CASSLTGEPTSGNTIYF. The CDR3 DNA reads as TGTGCCAGCAGTTTGACAGGGGAACCTACCTCTGGAAACACCATATATTTT.

The chain couples TRBV6-2 or TRBV6-3 to TRBJ2-7, with D unclear. The V end was cut by 0 bases, the J end by 2 bases, with 14 bases between. The CDR3 sequence is 16 residues long. Germline loops: CDR1 MNHEY, CDR2 SVGEGT. The CDR3 nucleotides are TGTGCCAGCAGTTACTCTACTTCTACCTCTCCCTACGAGCAGTACTTC. Residues: CASSYSTSTSPYEQYF.

The rearrangement joins TRBV13 to TRBJ2-5; 10 nucleotides line up with TRBD2. CDR3 size: 16 residues. Germline trimming cut 5 bases from V and 5 bases from J; bases unmatched to any gene: 11. Germline-derived CDR1 and CDR2 are PRHDT and FYEKMQ (reference sequence). The CDR3 DNA follows: TGTGCCAGCAGCCTGCTGGTGAGCGGGGGGGCGGAGACCCAGTACTTC. Amino acids: CASSLLVSGGAETQYF.

The chain recombines TRBV15 with TRBJ1-1; D gene ambiguous. The CDR3 length is 15 residues. Germline V gives CDR1 LNHNV, CDR2 YYDKDF (reference sequence). Trimming removed 0 bases from V and 1 base from J, with 9 bases in between. The CDR3 region is CATSRDQLENTEAFF. The CDR3 bases are TGTGCCACCAGCAGAGATCAATTGGAGAACACTGAAGCTTTCTTT. Combining the CDR3 with reference TRBV15 and TRBJ1-1 gives the whole variable domain DAMVIQNPRYQVTQFGKPVTLSCSQTLNHNVMYWYQQKSSQAPKLLFHYYDKDFNNEADTPDNFQSRRPNTSFCFLDIRSPGLGDTAMYLCATSRDQLENTEAFFGQGTRLTVV.

The chain combines TRBV5-1 with TRBJ2-3; no firm D call. The CDR3 consists of 19 residues. V lost 0 bases and J lost 0, with 20 bases in between. Germline values: CDR1 SGHRS, CDR2 YFSETQ. This CDR3 is CASSLGNSGPTFSTDTQYF. The CDR3 DNA reads as TGCGCCAGCAGCTTGGGCAACTCCGGGCCAACCTTTAGCACAGATACGCAGTATTTT.

V usage is TRBV12-3 or TRBV12-4 and J usage is TRBJ1-2; unclear D gene. Trimming took off 3 bases at V and 4 bases at J, with 9 bases between the two ends. The CDR3 is 13 amino acids. The CDR3 is CASSFDEGYGYTF. For the CDR3, the DNA is TGTGCCAGCAGTTTCGACGAGGGCTATGGCTACACCTTC.

The rearrangement joins TRBV4-1 to TRBJ1-5; D ambiguous. This CDR3 is built from 15 residues. Trimming stripped 4 bases from V and 6 bases from J, with 16 bases between. Germline V gene lookup returns CDR1 MGHRA and CDR2 YSYEKL. The chain's CDR3 is CASSRDLDLSQPQHF. The CDR3 DNA sequence: TGCGCCAGCAGCCGAGATTTGGACCTCAGTCAGCCCCAGCATTTT.

The rearrangement joins TRBV5-6 to TRBJ2-1; a possible D gene is TRBD1 (6 bases). V lost 4 bases, J lost 0 bases, and 14 bases lay in between. Per the germline V gene, CDR1 is SGHDT and CDR2 is YYEEEE. This CDR3 is 16 amino acids long. CDR3 in DNA: TGTGCCAGCAGCAACCCGGGACACAGCTCCTACAATGAGCAGTTCTTC. This sequence encodes CASSNPGHSSYNEQFF.

The chain recombines TRBV14 with TRBJ1-4; D call uncertain. CDR1 and CDR2 (germline): SGHDN, FVKESK. With 0 bases removed from V and 0 bases from J, the gap between germline ends came to 5 bases. The CDR3 is 15 residues long. The CDR3 sequence is CASSQDWATNEKLFF. In nucleotides, the CDR3 is TGTGCCAGCAGCCAAGATTGGGCAACTAATGAAAAACTGTTTTTT.

This chain connects TRBV7-2 to TRBJ2-7; D perhaps matches TRBD1 (6 bases). From germline, CDR1 is SGHTA and CDR2 FQGNSA. V was trimmed by 4 bases and J by 0 bases, leaving 19 bases between them. The CDR3 is 17 amino acids. The DNA of the CDR3 is TGTGCCAGCAGCTACGGGGTGACAGGCGGATACTCCTACGAGCAGTACTTC. Its protein product is CASSYGVTGGYSYEQYF. Using reference TRBV7-2 and TRBJ2-7 for the parts outside the CDR3, the full variable domain is GAGVSQSPSNKVTEKGKDVELRCDPISGHTALYWYRQSLGQGLEFLIYFQGNSAPDKSGLPSDRFSAERTGGSVSTLTIQRTQQEDSAVYLCASSYGVTGGYSYEQYFGPGTRLTVT.

This clone was observed a handful of times. The rearrangement joins TRBV6-5 to TRBJ2-1; the D gene is possibly TRBD1 (5 bases). V lost 7 bases to trimming and J lost 9 bases, with 22 bases between them. CDR1 MNHEY and CDR2 SVGAGI come from the germline V gene. This CDR3 has 15 amino acids. The CDR3 here is CASTQAWTPRGEQFF. The CDR3 coding sequence is TGTGCCAGCACCCAGGCCTGGACACCTCGCGGTGAGCAGTTCTTC.

V and J are TRBV24-1 and TRBJ2-2; TRBD1 aligns across 8 bases. There are 14 residues in the CDR3. Trimming took 7 bases from V and 4 from J; bases not matched to a gene: 4. CDR1 and CDR2 from the germline V gene are KGHDR and SFDVKD. The CDR3 coding sequence is TGTGCCACCAGCAGACAGGGGACCACCGGGGAGCTGTTTTTT. Its translation is CATSRQGTTGELFF.

J is TRBJ2-3 and V is TRBV27; 9 nucleotides align to TRBD2. CDR1 is MNHEY, CDR2 SMNVEV, per germline (reference sequence). Germline trimming cut 9 bases from V and 1 base from J; bases unmatched to any gene: 11. This CDR3 contains 16 residues. The CDR3 protein is CARWVARGGCTDTQYF. DNA for the CDR3: TGTGCCAGATGGGTAGCGCGGGGGGGGTGCACAGATACGCAGTATTTT.

V and J are TRBV6-5 and TRBJ2-2, with 11 bases identical to TRBD2. Per the germline V gene, CDR1 is MNHEY and CDR2 is SVGAGI. The J segment lost 6 bases and the V segment lost 2 bases, leaving 5 bases of the junction unmatched. This CDR3 has 16 amino acids. CDR3 bases: TGTGCCAGCAGTTACGGGCTAGCGGGGGGAGCCGGGGAGCTGTTTTTT. Protein: CASSYGLAGGAGELFF.